The rows below give T cell receptor beta chains drawn from one sample of a study of blood T cells in healthy people across ages. TCRdb fed the 5' RACE reads into MiXCR, producing one record per CDR3 protein. This table holds some 880,000 distinct CDR3 sequences, 35% to 40% found once. Sequencing input: blood. These receptors were taken from a man aged 18 to 30 in good health. CDR3s include the opening cysteine and the closing phenylalanine or tryptophan. D genes are given only for firm matches. Clone size is shown for a subset of rows, as once, few, many or a class of expanded clone.

v_call	clone_size	j_call	d_call	cdr3_nt	cdr3_aa
TRBV9	NA	TRBJ2-3	NA	TGTGCCAGCAGCGCCCTAACAGGGACGGCAGATACGCAGTATTTT	CASSALTGTADTQYF
TRBV20-1	NA	TRBJ2-1	NA	TGCAGTGCAATGGACAGAAAAAGATCCTACAATGAGCAGTTCTTC	CSAMDRKRSYNEQFF
TRBV12-3/TRBV12-4	many	TRBJ1-2	NA	TGTGCCAGCAGTTCCCTCCGCGGCACCCCCAACTATGGCTACACCTTC	CASSSLRGTPNYGYTF
TRBV27	NA	TRBJ2-7	NA	TGTGCCAGCAGGCTAGACAGGTCCTACGAGCAGTACTTC	CASRLDRSYEQYF
TRBV20-1	NA	TRBJ1-6	NA	TGCAGTGCCCTGCCGGGACACCAGAATTCACCCCTCCACTTT	CSALPGHQNSPLHF
TRBV7-3	NA	TRBJ2-3	NA	TGTGCCAGCAGCTTATTGTTCTCAGATACGCAGTATTTT	CASSLLFSDTQYF
TRBV2	few	TRBJ2-3	NA	TGTGCCAGCAGTCCCGCCGCGGACAGACTCACAGATACGCAGTATTTT	CASSPAADRLTDTQYF
TRBV7-9	few	TRBJ2-5	NA	TGTGCCAGCAGGATTATCAGCGGCCAAGAGACCCAGTACTTC	CASRIISGQETQYF
TRBV29-1	many	TRBJ2-1	NA	TGCAGCGTTGAAGAGGTGAGGGACTACAATGAGCAGTTCTTC	CSVEEVRDYNEQFF
TRBV10-3	NA	TRBJ1-1	NA	TGTGCCATCAGTGATTCAATGAACACTGAAGCTTTCTTT	CAISDSMNTEAFF
TRBV11-2	NA	TRBJ1-2	NA	TGTGCCAGCAACATGGCGGGACAAGGCCTCGGCTACACCTTC	CASNMAGQGLGYTF
TRBV6-6	NA	TRBJ1-2	NA	TGTGCCAGCAGTTACAGCAGTACCGGCAGGGGCTACACCTTC	CASSYSSTGRGYTF
TRBV9	few	TRBJ1-4	NA	TGTGCCAGCAGCGAACGGCCAAGGGGCACAACTAATGAAAAACTGTTTTTT	CASSERPRGTTNEKLFF
TRBV9	few	TRBJ1-2	NA	TGTGCCAGCAGCGTGAGCTCGGGGTGGGGGGCCGAGGGCTACACCTTC	CASSVSSGWGAEGYTF
TRBV12-3/TRBV12-4	few	TRBJ2-5	TRBD2	TGTGCCAGCAGTTTGTCCGGGGGGAATTGGGAGACCCAGTACTTC	CASSLSGGNWETQYF
TRBV29-1	NA	TRBJ1-1	NA	TGCAGCGTCGTCCCCCCTTTAAGCCCCGACACTGAAGCTTTCTTT	CSVVPPLSPDTEAFF
TRBV12-3/TRBV12-4	NA	TRBJ2-5	TRBD2	TGTGCCAGCAGTTTTGAGGGACTAGCGGTGTACCAAGAGACCCAGTACTTC	CASSFEGLAVYQETQYF
TRBV27	many	TRBJ1-5	NA	TGTGCCAGCAGTTTTAGCGACAATCAGCCCCAGCATTTT	CASSFSDNQPQHF
TRBV7-6	few	TRBJ2-7	NA	TGTGCCAGCAGCTTAGAAGGACAGACGACCTACGAGCAGTACTTC	CASSLEGQTTYEQYF
TRBV15	few	TRBJ1-2	NA	TGTGCCACCAGCAGATCGGAACTCTTTGGGGCAAATGGCTACACCTTC	CATSRSELFGANGYTF
TRBV7-9	NA	TRBJ2-1	TRBD2	TGTGCCAGCAGCTTATCGGGACTAGCGGGCAATGAGCAGTTCTTC	CASSLSGLAGNEQFF
TRBV6-5	few	TRBJ2-1	TRBD2	TGTGCCAGCCGTATAGACCAGCGGGGTGAGCAGTTCTTC	CASRIDQRGEQFF
TRBV20-1	few	TRBJ2-7	TRBD2	TGCAGTGCATCGCTTAGCGGGGCCTCCGAGCAGTACTTC	CSASLSGASEQYF
TRBV20-1	NA	TRBJ2-1	NA	TGCAGTGCTAGGGGGAAGCCCTCCTACAATGAGCAGTTCTTC	CSARGKPSYNEQFF
TRBV7-9	NA	TRBJ1-4	NA	TGTGCCAGCAGCTTAGATTATGGCAGGGGAGGTGAAAAACTGTTTTTT	CASSLDYGRGGEKLFF
TRBV20-1	NA	TRBJ2-3	NA	TGCAGTGCCCCCCCAAGAAGCACAGATACGCAGTATTTT	CSAPPRSTDTQYF
TRBV11-2	few	TRBJ2-1	NA	TGTGCCAGCAGCTTTGCGGGGACCAATGAGCAGTTCTTC	CASSFAGTNEQFF
TRBV6-5	NA	TRBJ1-5	TRBD1	TGTGCCAGCCGGACAGGGGATCAGCCCCAGCATTTT	CASRTGDQPQHF
TRBV4-1	few	TRBJ2-2	NA	TGCGCCAGCAGCCGAGTTTCCGGGGAGCTGTTTTTT	CASSRVSGELFF
TRBV6-2/TRBV6-3	NA	TRBJ2-5	TRBD2	TGTGCCAGCCAGGGACTAACCCAAGAGACCCAGTACTTC	CASQGLTQETQYF
TRBV28	NA	TRBJ2-7	TRBD1	TGTGCCAGCAGTCCTCCCGGGACAGGACAAGAGCAGTACTTC	CASSPPGTGQEQYF
TRBV20-1	NA	TRBJ2-5	TRBD2	TGCAGTGCTCTGACTAGCGGGGTCCTCCAAGAGACCCAGTACTTC	CSALTSGVLQETQYF
TRBV7-9	NA	TRBJ2-1	TRBD1	TGTGCCAGCAGCCCGACAGGGGGGAACAATGAGCAGTTCTTC	CASSPTGGNNEQFF
TRBV7-2	few	TRBJ1-5	NA	TGTGCCAGCAGCCCGCCTGGCGGAGATAGCAATCAGCCCCAGCATTTT	CASSPPGGDSNQPQHF
TRBV6-5	few	TRBJ1-1	NA	TGTGCCAGCAGTTACTCTTGGAGGAGCACTGAAGCTTTCTTT	CASSYSWRSTEAFF
TRBV28	NA	TRBJ2-1	TRBD1	TGTGTCAGCACAGGGGCGCCCAGATACAATGAGCAGTTCTTC	CVSTGAPRYNEQFF
TRBV2	NA	TRBJ1-2	TRBD1	TGTGCCAGCAGCGTCCCAAGACAGGGGCACTATGGCTACACCTTC	CASSVPRQGHYGYTF
TRBV5-5	few	TRBJ2-5	NA	TGTGCCAGCAGAACAGGGCTAGGCATTACAAATGAGCAGTACTTC	CASRTGLGITNEQYF
TRBV5-6	few	TRBJ2-3	NA	TGTGCCAGCAGCTTTTCTGGGGGTTGGGATACGCAGTATTTT	CASSFSGGWDTQYF
TRBV6-6	few	TRBJ2-7	NA	TGTGCCAGCATCCGTGGTGGGGGCGGGAACGAGCAGTACTTC	CASIRGGGGNEQYF
TRBV20-1	NA	TRBJ1-4	NA	TGCAGTGCTAGAGTGTCGGGACGGGAGACTGAAAAACTGTTTTTT	CSARVSGRETEKLFF
TRBV2	many	TRBJ2-1	NA	TGTGCTACAGAGTCCACTCCTGAGCAGTTCTTC	CATESTPEQFF
TRBV12-3/TRBV12-4	NA	TRBJ1-1	NA	TGTGCCAGCAGGACAGGACAGACCATGAACACTGAAGCTTTCTTT	CASRTGQTMNTEAFF
TRBV28	NA	TRBJ1-6	NA	TGTGCCAGCGTTCAGACACTCCGGTCGAATTCACCCCTCCACTTT	CASVQTLRSNSPLHF
TRBV12-3/TRBV12-4	once	TRBJ2-3	NA	TGTGCCAGCAGTCAGACTGGGTCGGGGATCACAGATACGCAGTATTTT	CASSQTGSGITDTQYF
TRBV5-1	few	TRBJ1-1	NA	TGCGCCAGCAGCTTGGATGGTCAGGCCGACACTGAAGCTTTCTTT	CASSLDGQADTEAFF
TRBV4-1	NA	TRBJ2-1	NA	TGCGCCAGCAGCCAAGTTGAAGGGACTTTCTACACTGAGCAGTTCTTC	CASSQVEGTFYTEQFF
TRBV5-1	many	TRBJ2-3	TRBD2	TGCGCCAGCAGCATTAGCGGGGGGGCCGGTGATACGCAGTATTTT	CASSISGGAGDTQYF